Below are 6 T cell receptor beta chains sequenced from a single sample in a study of PD-1 blockade in classical Hodgkin lymphoma (dated by TCRdb to the early 2020s). The time point label, as the study defines it: cycle 2 day 1 (C2D1) of nivolumab. Every trial patient had relapsed after autologous stem cell transplantation, and cohorts A, B and C differed in prior brentuximab vedotin exposure. Libraries were prepared through the immunoSEQ multiplex PCR assay. Imported from immuneACCESS, the table was reduced by TCRdb to in-frame sequences with V and J called. These copies leave out some clones; in studies compared against another copy, an unresolved V gene accounts for under half, and the cause of the remainder is not known. The sample contains fewer than 75,000 clones, around 89% of them found a single time. Of the sample, around 5.4% falls within the top ten clones. The material was peripheral blood mononuclear cells (PBMCs), obtained before the second cycle of nivolumab. These receptors were collected from a human donor with classical Hodgkin lymphoma.

This chain connects TRBV30 to TRBJ1-2; no reliable D call. Per germline, CDR1 GTSNPN and CDR2 SVGIG (reference sequence). Trimming left V 0 bases short and J 5 bases short, with 4 bases between. The CDR3 totals 11 residues. CDR3 in amino acids: CAWSVSYGYTF. CDR3 DNA: TGTGCCTGGAGTGTCTCATATGGCTACACCTTC.

The genes are TRBV30 and TRBJ2-7, with D tentatively TRBD1 or TRBD2 (5 bases each). The CDR3 runs to 15 residues. V gave up 2 bases and J gave up 6 bases, with 20 bases separating them. Germline V CDR1 and CDR2: GTSNPN, SVGIG (reference sequence). In nucleotides, the CDR3 is TGTGCCTGGAGTATCCCCCCTCAGGATGGGGGCGAGCAGTACTTC. Its protein is CAWSIPPQDGGEQYF.

The chain couples TRBV19 to TRBJ2-5, with 9 positions matching TRBD1. This CDR3 contains 16 residues. The V gene end was trimmed by 1 base and the J gene end by 5 bases; junction bases not matched to a gene: 8. The germline gives CDR1 LNHDA, CDR2 SQIVND (reference sequence). CDR3 amino acids: CASSIGLTGGLETQYF. CDR3 DNA: TGTGCCAGTAGTATAGGGTTAACAGGGGGCTTGGAGACCCAGTACTTC.

Only one count was recorded for this clone. V gene TRBV7-9 combines with J gene TRBJ1-5, with D tentatively TRBD1 (5 bases). V lost 4 bases and J lost 1, with 14 bases in between. The CDR3 runs 16 residues. The V gene's germline CDR1 is SEHNR and CDR2 FQNEAQ (reference sequence). CDR3 sequence reads: CASSSSDRFSNQPQHF. DNA for the CDR3: TGTGCCAGCAGCTCCTCCGACAGATTCAGCAATCAGCCCCAGCATTTT.

The V gene is TRBV7-9, the J gene TRBJ1-2, with 9 bases fitting TRBD1. Looked up from germline, CDR1 is SEHNR and CDR2 is FQNEAQ (reference sequence). This CDR3 region has 14 residues. Unmatched junction bases numbered 4, after V lost 6 bases and J lost 2 bases. CDR3 region: CASSRTGENYGYTF. DNA of the CDR3: TGTGCCAGCAGTCGGACAGGGGAAAACTATGGCTACACCTTC.

V usage is TRBV5-4 and J usage is TRBJ2-5; D possibly corresponds to TRBD2 (5 bases). The V end lost 4 bases, the J end lost 5 bases, and 15 bases lay between the germline ends. The CDR3 length is 14 residues. CDR1 and CDR2 from the germline V gene are SGHNT and YYREEE (reference sequence). CDR3 protein: CASSLFKGGETQYF. The CDR3 region has the DNA TGTGCCAGCAGCCTCTTCAAGGGCGGGGAGACCCAGTACTTC.